These T cell receptor beta chains were read from a single sample in a study of T cell changes during pregnancy in multiple sclerosis. Profiled with immunoSEQ multiplex PCR; TCRdb holds only in-frame clones, not every one. The sample consists of roughly 80,000 clones, approximately 90% of them appearing once. Specimen: peripheral blood, collected before pregnancy. The receptors stem from a female donor with multiple sclerosis, enrolled in a pregnancy study. Each CDR3 is given with its conserved first and last residue. A D gene is named only where the DNA matches it firmly. Where a row states a size, it is once, few, many or the class of an expanded clone; other rows omit it.

V gene,J gene,D gene,clone size,CDR3 DNA,CDR3 protein
TRBV5-8,TRBJ1-5,.,few,TGTGCCAGCAGCTTACTCACCAATCAGCCCCAGCATTTT,CASSLLTNQPQHF
TRBV10-3,TRBJ1-2,.,.,TGTGCCATCAGTGAAAGACAGCCTAACTATGGCTACACCTTC,CAISERQPNYGYTF
TRBV9,TRBJ1-5,.,.,TGTGCCAGCAGCGTAGCTGAGGGTCAGCCCCAGCATTTT,CASSVAEGQPQHF
TRBV15,TRBJ1-4,.,.,TGTGCCACCAGCAGGTTAACAGGTGCAACTAATGAAAAACTGTTTTTT,CATSRLTGATNEKLFF
TRBV5-1,TRBJ2-2,TRBD2,.,TGCGCCAGCAGCTTCTTCCAGGGACTAGCAGACACCGGGGAGCTGTTTTTT,CASSFFQGLADTGELFF
TRBV7-9,TRBJ2-2,TRBD1,few,TGTGCCAGCAGCTCTTACCTTGGGACAGGGGTAGGAACCGGGGAGCTGTTTTTT,CASSSYLGTGVGTGELFF
TRBV27,TRBJ2-1,.,.,TGTGCCAGCAGGCGGACCAGGGTTGAGCAGTTCTTC,CASRRTRVEQFF
TRBV5-1,TRBJ1-4,TRBD1,.,TGCGCCAGCAGTTTGAAGACAGGGGGCGAAAAACTGTTTTTT,CASSLKTGGEKLFF
TRBV30,TRBJ1-2,TRBD1,.,TGTGCCTGGAGTGGATGGGACAGGGCTCCAGGCTACACCTTC,CAWSGWDRAPGYTF
TRBV7-3,TRBJ2-3,.,.,TGTGCCAGCAGCTTACAGGGTAGTAGCACAGATACGCAGTATTTT,CASSLQGSSTDTQYF
TRBV10-3,TRBJ2-6,.,once,TGTGCCGGGGGCAGCACTATCTCTGGGGCCAACGTCCTGACTTTC,CAGGSTISGANVLTF
TRBV20-1,TRBJ1-2,.,once,TGCAGTGCTAGGCAGGGGGGCTACACCTTC,CSARQGGYTF
TRBV5-5,TRBJ2-7,.,.,TGTGCCAGCAGCTTCTTTTCGGTCCTCGATGAGCAGTACTTC,CASSFFSVLDEQYF
TRBV7-8,TRBJ1-1,.,.,TGTGCCAGCAGCTTTGCGGGACCGTGGAACACTGAAGCTTTCTTT,CASSFAGPWNTEAFF
TRBV5-8,TRBJ1-5,TRBD1,.,TGTGCCAGCAGCTTGGCACCCGGGACAGAAACATATAGCAATCAGCCCCAGCATTTT,CASSLAPGTETYSNQPQHF
TRBV11-2,TRBJ2-5,.,.,TGTGCCAGCAGCTTAGGCAGGGGTCGGGAGACCCAGTACTTC,CASSLGRGRETQYF
TRBV5-1,TRBJ2-3,.,.,TGCGCCAGCAGCGGAGCCCTCGGCACAGATACGCAGTATTTT,CASSGALGTDTQYF
TRBV11-2,TRBJ1-1,.,.,TGTGCCAGCAGCCCGCGCGGGGGGCTAGGCACTGAAGCTTTCTTT,CASSPRGGLGTEAFF
TRBV4-1,TRBJ2-6,TRBD1,.,TGCGCCAGCAGCCAATGGGGCGTCGGGACAGGACCATATTACTCTGGGGCCAACGTCCTGACTTTC,CASSQWGVGTGPYYSGANVLTF
TRBV20-1,TRBJ1-1,.,.,TGCAGTACTCAGGGGAGGGCTGAAGCTTTCTTT,CSTQGRAEAFF
TRBV2,TRBJ1-6,TRBD1,.,TGTGCCAGCAGCGCGGACAGGGACGGGGATATATGGGATATTAATTCACCCCTCCACTTT,CASSADRDGDIWDINSPLHF
TRBV6-1,TRBJ1-2,TRBD1,.,TGTGCCAGCAGTGTAGACAGGGGGCGCGTTGGCTACACCTTC,CASSVDRGRVGYTF
TRBV25-1,TRBJ2-1,TRBD2,.,TGTGCCAGCGCAGACTATAGCGGGACCAATGAGCAGTTCTTC,CASADYSGTNEQFF